This record concerns one T cell receptor beta chain sequence. Per the original methods: Counts of nucleated cells, estimated from reference gene primer amplification, were obtained. Some clones are missing from TCRdb's copy, which holds only in-frame ones; the method was immunoSEQ multiplex PCR. The V and J calls and clone size are taken from that table; D and trimming were inferred from the DNA. The sample records 130,000 or so clones, more than 70% being singletons. The ends were cut back, 2 bases at V and 0 bases at J, with 6 bases in the middle. CDR3 size: 15 residues. Germline-derived CDR1 and CDR2 are SGHDT and YYEEEE. These data are taken from a study of blood T cell repertoires in COVID-19. On the study more broadly: In each case, the material was cDNA or gDNA derived from T cells, B-cell-depleted T cells, or PBMCs.

This sequence was found in a woman in her fifties or sixties with acute or convalescent COVID-19. This chain connects TRBV5-6 to TRBJ1-6, with D unclear. The source material was peripheral blood. Here the CDR3 reads CASSFGNSYNSPLHF. The DNA for the CDR3 is TGTGCCAGCAGCTTTGGCAACTCCTATAATTCACCCCTCCACTTT.